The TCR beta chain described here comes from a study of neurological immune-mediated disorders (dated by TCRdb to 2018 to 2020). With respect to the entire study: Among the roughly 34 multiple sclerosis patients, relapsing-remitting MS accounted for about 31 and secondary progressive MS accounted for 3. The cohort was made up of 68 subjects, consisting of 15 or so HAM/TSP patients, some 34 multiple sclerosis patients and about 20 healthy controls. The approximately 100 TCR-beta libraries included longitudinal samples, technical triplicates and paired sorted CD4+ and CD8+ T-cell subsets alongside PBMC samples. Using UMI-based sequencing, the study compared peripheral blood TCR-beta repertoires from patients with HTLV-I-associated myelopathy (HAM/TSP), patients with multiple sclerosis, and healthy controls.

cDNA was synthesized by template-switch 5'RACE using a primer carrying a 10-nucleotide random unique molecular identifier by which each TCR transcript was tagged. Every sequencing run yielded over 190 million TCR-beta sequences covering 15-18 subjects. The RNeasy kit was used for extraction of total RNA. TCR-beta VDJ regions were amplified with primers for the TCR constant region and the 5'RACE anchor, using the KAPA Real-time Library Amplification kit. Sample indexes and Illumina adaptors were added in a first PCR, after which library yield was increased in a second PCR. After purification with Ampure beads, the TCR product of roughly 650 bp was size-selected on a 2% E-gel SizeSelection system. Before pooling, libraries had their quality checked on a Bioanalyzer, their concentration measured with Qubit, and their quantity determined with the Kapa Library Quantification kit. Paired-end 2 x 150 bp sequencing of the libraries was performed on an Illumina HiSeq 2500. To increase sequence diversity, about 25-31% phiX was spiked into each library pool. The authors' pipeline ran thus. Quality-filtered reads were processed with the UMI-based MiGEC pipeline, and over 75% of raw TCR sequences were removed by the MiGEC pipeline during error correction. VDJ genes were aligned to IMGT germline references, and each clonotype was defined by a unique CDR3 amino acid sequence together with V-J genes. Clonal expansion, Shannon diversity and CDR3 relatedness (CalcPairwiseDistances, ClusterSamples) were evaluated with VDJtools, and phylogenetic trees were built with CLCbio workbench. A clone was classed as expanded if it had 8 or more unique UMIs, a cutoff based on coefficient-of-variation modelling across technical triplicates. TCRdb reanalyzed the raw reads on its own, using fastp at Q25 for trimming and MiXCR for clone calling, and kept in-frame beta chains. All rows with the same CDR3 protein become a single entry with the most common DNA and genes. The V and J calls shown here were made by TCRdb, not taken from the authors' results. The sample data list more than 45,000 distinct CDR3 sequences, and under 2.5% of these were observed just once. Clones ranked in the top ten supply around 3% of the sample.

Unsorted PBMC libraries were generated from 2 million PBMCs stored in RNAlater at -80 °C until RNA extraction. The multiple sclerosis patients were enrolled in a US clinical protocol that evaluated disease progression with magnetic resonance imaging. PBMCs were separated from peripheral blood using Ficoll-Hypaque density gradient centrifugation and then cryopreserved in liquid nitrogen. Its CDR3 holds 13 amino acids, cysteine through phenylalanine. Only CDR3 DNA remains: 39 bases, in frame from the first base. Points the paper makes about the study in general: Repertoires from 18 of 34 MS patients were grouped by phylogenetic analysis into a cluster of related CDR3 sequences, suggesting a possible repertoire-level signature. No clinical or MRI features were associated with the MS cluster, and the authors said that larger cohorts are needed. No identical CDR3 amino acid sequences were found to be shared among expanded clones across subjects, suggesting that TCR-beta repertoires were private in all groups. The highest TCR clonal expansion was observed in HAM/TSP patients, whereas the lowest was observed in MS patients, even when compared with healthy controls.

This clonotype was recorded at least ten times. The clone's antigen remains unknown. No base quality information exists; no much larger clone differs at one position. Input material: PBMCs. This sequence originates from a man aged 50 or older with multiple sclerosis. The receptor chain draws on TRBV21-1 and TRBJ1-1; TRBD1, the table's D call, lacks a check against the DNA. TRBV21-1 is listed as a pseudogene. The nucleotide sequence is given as TGTGCCAGCAGCCCAGGGGAGAACACTGAAGCTTTCTTT. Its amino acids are CASSPGENTEAFF.